What follows describes a single T cell receptor beta chain. The junction and the germline gene differ at one end; a read error may be behind it. The authors ran a second PCR of about 7 to 11 cycles using a sample-barcoded 5' primer and a J-beta primer mix. Each cDNA molecule carried a tag from a template-switch adaptor that contained 12 random nucleotides. TCRdb reprocessed the 5' RACE reads via MiXCR and lists one record per CDR3 protein. The table shows fewer than 700,000 distinct CDR3 sequences, with around half occurring only once. The record originates from a study of blood T cells in healthy people across ages. Germline V gene data show CDR1 as MNHEY and CDR2 as SVGEGT. The CDR3 totals 13 residues. With each sample, at least 5 micrograms of total RNA were extracted.

The sequencing sample was made of blood. The source of this sequence is an elderly man in good health. The rearrangement links TRBV6-2 or TRBV6-3 to TRBJ1-2; no firm D call. The CDR3 nucleotides are TGTGCCAGGAGTTGGTACCTCAACTATGGCTACACCTTC. Translated, it gives CARSWYLNYGYTF.